The next 29 T cell receptor beta chains were all read from a single sample in a study of T cells in Graves' hyperthyroidism and ophthalmopathy. Using RNA transcripts as the source, TCR beta CDR3 regions were amplified. The HTBI set primed first-round TCR CDR3 RT-PCR. TCRdb re-called the multiplex PCR reads with MiXCR, one entry per CDR3 protein. In the table there are about 180,000 distinct CDR3 sequences, about a sixth of which are singletons. Sequencing input: blood. The receptors derive from a woman aged 50 to 65 with Graves' hyperthyroidism.

This clonotype was found many times. The chain links TRBV7-9 to TRBJ2-3, with unresolved D. Trimming removed 10 bases at V and 6 bases at J, with 11 bases between. CDR1 and CDR2 from the germline V gene are SEHNR and FQNEAQ (reference sequence). The CDR3 length is 11 residues. DNA of the CDR3: TGTGCCACACCCGCTGGGGATACGCAGTATTTT. Translating gives CATPAGDTQYF.

This clonotype has a count of ten or more. This chain connects TRBV5-1 to TRBJ1-2; perhaps TRBD1 as D (6 bases). Germline V lookup: CDR1 SGHRS, CDR2 YFSETQ. V was trimmed by 0 bases and J by 7 bases, leaving 13 bases between them. The CDR3 has 14 amino acids. The CDR3 is CASSLASGESGYTF. In nucleotides, the CDR3 is TGCGCCAGCAGCTTGGCCTCAGGGGAGTCTGGCTACACCTTC. The full variable domain, in which reference TRBV5-1 and TRBJ1-2 provide the parts outside the CDR3, is KAGVTQTPRYLIKTRGQQVTLSCSPISGHRSVSWYQQTPGQGLQFLFEYFSETQRNKGNFPGRFSGRQFSNSRSEMNVSTLELGDSALYLCASSLASGESGYTFGSGTRLTVV.

Ten or more counts support this clonotype. The rearrangement uses TRBV7-3 and TRBJ2-1; D possibly corresponds to TRBD2 (5 bases). Germline CDR1 SGHTA, CDR2 FQGTGA. The CDR3 runs 20 residues. Trimming cost V 5 bases and J 0 bases, with 26 bases left between them. The CDR3 loop reads CASSPRSGVGVSLSYNEQFF. DNA for the CDR3: TGTGCCAGCAGCCCACGCTCCGGGGTCGGGGTATCCCTCTCCTACAATGAGCAGTTCTTC.

This clonotype was seen at least ten times. The gene calls are TRBV7-2 and TRBJ1-2, with D unresolved. The CDR3 totals 12 residues. V was shortened by 1 base and J by 8 bases, with 8 bases between the two germline ends. Germline loops: CDR1 SGHTA, CDR2 FQGNSA. Here the CDR3 reads CASSLEAGGYTF. The DNA for the CDR3 is TGTGCCAGCAGCTTAGAGGCGGGCGGCTACACCTTC.

This clonotype appeared many times. This chain links TRBV28 with TRBJ1-3; TRBD1 might be the D (5 bases). V lost 1 base and J lost 4, with 11 bases in between. Germline V gene data show CDR1 as MDHEN and CDR2 as SYDVKM. The CDR3 spans 15 residues. The CDR3, as DNA: TGTGCCAGCAGTTTATCGGGGGAAGCAGGAAACACCATATATTTT. As protein: CASSLSGEAGNTIYF.

This clonotype was detected ten times or more. This sequence joins TRBV7-9 and TRBJ2-3; 9 bases are shared with TRBD2. The V gene's germline CDR1 is SEHNR and CDR2 FQNEAQ (reference sequence). CDR3 size: 17 residues. J gave up 2 bases and V 3 bases, and 9 bases lay outside the gene matches. The CDR3 here is CASSFSPRGGATDTQYF. The DNA for the CDR3 is TGTGCCAGCAGCTTCTCCCCTCGCGGGGGGGCCACAGATACGCAGTATTTT.

In its sample, this clonotype was seen many times. The rearrangement uses TRBV19 and TRBJ1-6; TRBD1 is a possible D gene (5 bases). V gave up 3 bases and J gave up 10 bases, with 10 bases separating them. CDR3 length equals 13 residues. Germline V gene lookup returns CDR1 LNHDA and CDR2 SQIVND (reference sequence). Here the CDR3 DNA reads TGTGCCAGTAGTATTCAGGGCGGGTCACCCCTCCACTTT. It yields the protein CASSIQGGSPLHF.

This clonotype was detected many times. The V call is TRBV28, the J call TRBJ2-7, with D tentatively TRBD2 (6 bases). The CDR3 has 17 residues. The V end lost 4 bases, the J end lost 0 bases, and 19 bases lay between the germline ends. CDR1 and CDR2 from the germline V gene are MDHEN and SYDVKM. The CDR3 DNA follows: TGTGCCAGCAGTTCTCCCGCCAGGGCGGGGAGCTCCTACGAGCAGTACTTC. Residues: CASSSPARAGSSYEQYF.

This clonotype was recorded many times. The V call is TRBV10-3, the J call TRBJ1-1; D unclear. V was trimmed by 0 bases and J by 7 bases, leaving 18 bases between them. Germline loops: CDR1 ENHRY, CDR2 SYGVKD. This CDR3 comprises 16 residues. In nucleotides, the CDR3 is TGTGCCATCAGTGAGTCGGTAACGGTTCTTGCTATTGAAGCTTTCTTT. Protein sequence: CAISESVTVLAIEAFF.

This clonotype was seen at least ten times. The chain has TRBV7-2 and TRBJ1-2; D is undetermined. CDR3 size: 14 residues. Germline CDR1 SGHTA, CDR2 FQGNSA. Trimming cost V 5 bases and J 6 bases, with 16 bases left between them. DNA for the CDR3: TGTGCCAGCAGCCCCGCGAAGATTTTTCATGGCTACACCTTC. This sequence encodes CASSPAKIFHGYTF.

J is TRBJ2-7 and V is TRBV5-1; 9 nucleotides agree with TRBD1. The CDR3 is 17 residues long. With 0 bases clipped from V and 4 bases from J, the junction kept 11 bases outside the gene matches. The germline V gene encodes CDR1 SGHRS and CDR2 YFSETQ. The CDR3 sequence: CASSLELPGQGVYEQYF. The CDR3 DNA reads as TGCGCCAGCAGCTTGGAACTACCGGGACAGGGCGTTTACGAGCAGTACTTC.

This clonotype was counted at least ten times. The chain combines TRBV6-1 with TRBJ2-1; 11 bases agree with TRBD2. The CDR3 is made up of 17 amino acids. V shed 7 bases, J shed 1 base, and the junction held 9 bases outside the gene matches. The V gene's germline CDR1 is MNHNS and CDR2 SASEGT. In DNA, the CDR3 is TGTGCCAGCAAACGTAGCGGGGGGGCCTGGTCCTACAATGAGCAGTTCTTC. Protein sequence: CASKRSGGAWSYNEQFF.

Comment on this clonotype: At one boundary the junction diverges from the germline segment, which might be a read error. The chain combines TRBV27 with TRBJ1-6; tentative D call: TRBD1 (5 bases). The CDR3 loop spans 14 amino acids. Germline CDR1 MNHEY, CDR2 SMNVEV (reference sequence). This CDR3 is CASSYGAWNSPPHF. As DNA, the CDR3 is TGTGCCAGCAGTTACGGGGCCTGGAATTCACCCCCCCACTTT.

This clonotype was seen ten or more times. CDR3 DNA sequence: TGCGCCAGCAGCTTGGCGCTAGCTCAGGAGACCCAGTACTTC. This codes for CASSLALAQETQYF. This chain joins TRBV5-1 and TRBJ2-5, with D possibly matching TRBD2 (5 bases). Deletions cut 0 bases from V and 5 bases from J, with 11 bases between. The CDR3 consists of 14 residues. In germline, CDR1 is SGHRS, CDR2 YFSETQ. Supplemented by reference TRBV5-1 and TRBJ2-5, the full variable domain reads KAGVTQTPRYLIKTRGQQVTLSCSPISGHRSVSWYQQTPGQGLQFLFEYFSETQRNKGNFPGRFSGRQFSNSRSEMNVSTLELGDSALYLCASSLALAQETQYFGPGTRLLVL.

This clonotype was counted ten times or more. J is TRBJ2-6 and V is TRBV24-1, with a weak D call TRBD2 (6 bases). The germline CDR1 and CDR2 sequences are KGHDR and SFDVKD. V was shortened by 2 bases and J by 0 bases, with 7 bases between the two germline ends. CDR3 length equals 16 residues. This chain's CDR3 is CATSDSGSSGANVLTF. CDR3 bases: TGTGCCACCAGTGATTCCGGGAGCTCTGGGGCCAACGTCCTGACTTTC.

V and J are TRBV5-1 and TRBJ1-1; possibly TRBD1 for D (6 bases). Germline V CDR1 and CDR2: SGHRS, YFSETQ. This CDR3 region has 17 residues. The V gene lost 0 bases and the J gene lost 4 bases, with 19 bases spanning the gap. CDR3 amino acids: CASSLAAGDRWATEAFF. CDR3 nucleotide sequence: TGCGCCAGCAGCTTGGCCGCGGGAGACAGGTGGGCCACTGAAGCTTTCTTT.

This clonotype was counted ten times or more. The chain has TRBV14 and TRBJ1-1; D ambiguous. The CDR3 covers 13 residues. Trimming removed 7 bases from V and 0 bases from J, with 9 bases in between. Germline loops: CDR1 SGHDN, CDR2 FVKESK. This CDR3 is CASKGSLNTEAFF. The CDR3 DNA sequence: TGTGCCAGCAAGGGCAGCCTGAACACTGAAGCTTTCTTT.

This clonotype was seen a few times. The rearrangement joins TRBV9 to TRBJ2-3; D might be TRBD1 (5 bases). The germline gives CDR1 SGDLS, CDR2 YYNGEE. The CDR3 spans 16 residues. With 0 bases removed from V and 4 bases from J, the gap between germline ends came to 15 bases. In DNA form, the CDR3 reads TGTGCCAGCAGCGTAGTGGACACCCTTGGGGCAGATACGCAGTATTTT. It translates to CASSVVDTLGADTQYF.

This clonotype was counted ten times or more. The chain carries TRBV3-1 and TRBJ2-5; 8 bases line up with TRBD1. Per the germline V gene, CDR1 is LGHDT and CDR2 is YNNKEL (reference sequence). Germline trimming cut 1 base from V and 2 bases from J; bases unmatched to any gene: 6. CDR3 size: 16 residues. As DNA, the CDR3 is TGTGCCAGCAGCCAAGCCGGGACAGGATGGCAAGAGACCCAGTACTTC. The encoded protein is CASSQAGTGWQETQYF.

This clonotype was seen once. DNA for the CDR3: TGTGCCAGCAGTTTATGGGAAAGGATCCAGTATGGCTACACCTTC. This translates into CASSLWERIQYGYTF. The chain uses TRBV28 and TRBJ1-2, with no clear D. Looked up from germline, CDR1 is MDHEN and CDR2 is SYDVKM. V lost 0 bases, J lost 5 bases, and 13 bases lay in between. The CDR3 totals 15 residues.

This clonotype was picked up many times. V is TRBV5-6 and J is TRBJ2-3, with TRBD2 matching over 9 bases. Germline V lookup: CDR1 SGHDT, CDR2 YYEEEE. The CDR3 sequence is 15 residues long. Losses at the gene ends were 0 bases for V and 6 bases for J; bases not matched to a gene: 5. CDR3 nucleotides: TGTGCCAGCAGCTTGGTGTCTAGCGGGGTGGATACGCAGTATTTT. Translating gives CASSLVSSGVDTQYF.

The table lists this clonotype with many counts. V usage is TRBV2 and J usage is TRBJ1-2; the D gene is possibly TRBD1 (6 bases). The V end lost 6 bases, the J end lost 4 bases, and 12 bases lay between the germline ends. Germline V gene data show CDR1 as SNHLY and CDR2 as FYNNEI. The CDR3 spans 13 residues. DNA of the CDR3: TGTGCCAGCAGCACGAGACAGGCCTATGGCTACACCTTC. Translating it yields CASSTRQAYGYTF. The variable domain in full, with the rest retrieved from reference TRBV2 and TRBJ1-2, is EPEVTQTPSHQVTQMGQEVILRCVPISNHLYFYWYRQILGQKVEFLVSFYNNEISEKSEIFDDQFSVERPDGSNFTLKIRSTKLEDSAMYFCASSTRQAYGYTFGSGTRLTVV.

This clonotype was counted only a few times. CDR3 amino acids: CASSQDDRMNTEAFF. In DNA, the CDR3 is TGCGCCAGCAGCCAAGATGACAGAATGAACACTGAAGCTTTCTTT. The rearrangement links TRBV4-1 to TRBJ1-1, with D tentatively TRBD1 (5 bases). The V end lost 0 bases, the J end lost 0 bases, and 8 bases lay between the germline ends. Germline CDR1 is MGHRA and CDR2 is YSYEKL. CDR3 length: 15 residues.

This clonotype was observed at least ten times. The chain joins TRBV20-1 to TRBJ1-5; D not resolved. Germline CDR1 is DFQATT and CDR2 is SNEGSKA (reference sequence). V shed 3 bases and J shed 0 bases, with 12 bases lying between them. The CDR3 spans 15 residues. The CDR3 loop reads CSARRKAGSNQPQHF. CDR3 sequence (DNA): TGCAGTGCTAGGAGGAAGGCAGGTAGCAATCAGCCCCAGCATTTT.

This clonotype was observed once. The chain links TRBV7-2 to TRBJ2-2; D is perhaps TRBD2 (6 bases). The V end was cut by 5 bases, the J end by 7 bases, with 14 bases between. The CDR3 extends over 14 amino acids. CDR1 and CDR2 (germline): SGHTA, FQGNSA. The CDR3 coding sequence is TGTGCCAGCAGCCGACTAGTGATGGGCGGGGAGCTGTTTTTT. It specifies CASSRLVMGGELFF.

The J gene is TRBJ1-6, the V gene TRBV12-3 or TRBV12-4, with D unresolved. The ends were cut back, 1 base at V and 0 bases at J, with 13 bases in the middle. CDR3 size: 18 residues. The CDR3 protein is CASSLGPARSSYNSPLHF. The CDR3 DNA reads TGTGCCAGCAGTTTAGGACCGGCCCGAAGCTCCTATAATTCACCCCTCCACTTT.

The table lists this clonotype with many counts. The chain uses TRBV20-1 and TRBJ2-1; D may correspond to TRBD1 or TRBD2 (6 bases each). Germline values: CDR1 DFQATT, CDR2 SNEGSKA (reference sequence). V gave up 3 bases and J gave up 3 bases, with 12 bases separating them. This CDR3 has 14 amino acids. The chain's CDR3 is CSAREGGHYNEQFF. CDR3 DNA sequence: TGCAGTGCTAGGGAGGGGGGCCACTACAATGAGCAGTTCTTC.

Comments on this clonotype: The germline gene is not matched at one end of the junction; a read error may be the cause. The chain is built from TRBV4-1 and TRBJ2-5, with 8 positions matching TRBD2. The CDR3 is 13 residues long. The germline V gene has CDR1 MGHRA and CDR2 YSYEKL. CDR3 in amino acids: CASSQASGLAHNF. DNA of the CDR3: TGCGCCAGCAGCCAAGCCAGCGGACTAGCTCACAACTTC.

This clonotype was counted at least ten times. The chain uses TRBV29-1 and TRBJ1-3; TRBD1 agrees at 7 bases. Germline-derived CDR1 and CDR2 are SQVTM and ANQGSEA. Trimming removed 4 bases from V and 0 bases from J; junction bases left unmatched: 6. The CDR3 extends over 15 amino acids. The CDR3 DNA reads TGCAGCGTTGTATTGACAGGGAGCTCTGGAAACACCATATATTTT. Encoded protein: CSVVLTGSSGNTIYF.